Sequencing of this TCR beta chain was carried out in a study of blood T cell repertoires in COVID-19. Study at large: Researchers got acute and convalescent COVID-19 samples from the United States, Italy and Spain. The analysed material was cDNA or gDNA that came from T cells, B-cell-depleted T cells, or PBMCs.

Original handling: Amplifying reference gene primers gave estimates of nucleated cell counts. TCRdb's table, derived via immunoSEQ multiplex PCR, lists solely in-frame clones and lacks some. V, J and clone size reflect that table, while D and trimming were determined from the DNA. The table lists some 330,000 clones, roughly 86% of them singletons. For this clone: The same CDR3 is also encoded by other DNA sequences in this sample.

Trimming cost V 2 bases and J 10 bases; bases outside gene matches: 2. The CDR3 is 12 amino acids. CDR1 is LNHDA and CDR2 is SQIVND in the germline V gene (reference sequence). The specimen was peripheral blood. The origin of this receptor is a young woman with COVID-19, enrolled during active disease. J is TRBJ2-1 and V is TRBV19; 7 bases fit TRBD2. The CDR3 reads CASSIWGGEQFF. In DNA form, the CDR3 reads TGTGCCAGTAGTATATGGGGGGGGGAGCAGTTCTTC.